These 16 T cell receptor beta chains were sequenced from one sample in a study of OX40 agonist ivuxolimab in advanced cancers. Assay used: immunoSEQ multiplex PCR; TCRdb lists only in-frame clones, some missing. The table shows 65,000 to 80,000 clones, with over 75% occurring only once. The sequencing here drew on CD4+ or CD8+ T cells sorted from blood, taken in a trial of the OX40 agonist ivuxolimab. Receptors were obtained from an adult with an advanced solid tumor such as melanoma, head and neck, liver or kidney cancer.

Here the CDR3 DNA reads TGTGCCAGCAGCTTGGATAGAAGGGGAGAGACCCAGTACTTC. Amino acids: CASSLDRRGETQYF. V and J are TRBV5-4 and TRBJ2-5, with D possibly TRBD1 on 5 matching bases. Per germline, CDR1 SGHNT and CDR2 YYREEE (reference sequence). The V gene lost 0 bases and the J gene lost 4 bases, with 10 bases spanning the gap. CDR3 length: 14 amino acids.

This clone has a handful of counts. The rearrangement links TRBV6-1 to TRBJ1-2; D ambiguous. The CDR3 spans 13 residues. V was clipped by 2 bases and J by 2 bases, with 6 bases between them. Germline CDR1 and CDR2: MNHNS and SASEGT. The CDR3 region has the DNA TGTGCCAGCAGTGAACGGGAGAACTATGGCTACACCTTC. It translates to CASSERENYGYTF.

This rearrangement joins TRBV6-1 to TRBJ1-2, with TRBD1 matching over 8 bases. Trimming at V came to 5 bases and at J to 4 bases, leaving 3 bases not matched to a gene. The length of the CDR3 is 13 residues. Germline V gene sequence: CDR1 MNHNS, CDR2 SASEGT. CDR3 region: CASSPDRGYGYTF. The CDR3 DNA reads as TGTGCCAGCAGTCCCGACAGGGGCTATGGCTACACCTTC.

This clone was seen a few times. This sequence joins TRBV19 and TRBJ2-2; TRBD1 aligns across 8 bases. The V gene end was trimmed by 1 base and the J gene end by 7 bases; junction bases not matched to a gene: 8. CDR3 size: 16 residues. CDR1 and CDR2 from the germline V gene are LNHDA and SQIVND (reference sequence). CDR3: CASSIVSAGGSGELFF. The CDR3 DNA reads TGTGCCAGTAGTATAGTATCGGCAGGGGGCAGCGGGGAGCTGTTTTTT. Supplemented by reference TRBV19 and TRBJ2-2, the full variable domain reads DGGITQSPKYLFRKEGQNVTLSCEQNLNHDAMYWYRQDPGQGLRLIYYSQIVNDFQKGDIAEGYSVSREKKESFPLTVTSAQKNPTAFYLCASSIVSAGGSGELFFGEGSRLTVL.

The chain couples TRBV11-2 to TRBJ2-1; 7 nucleotides agree with TRBD2. The germline V gene has CDR1 SGHAT and CDR2 FQNNGV. This CDR3 spans 15 amino acids. The ends lost 1 base at V and 0 bases at J; junction bases unmatched: 0. This chain's CDR3 is CASSLAGGSYNEQFF. In DNA form, the CDR3 reads TGTGCCAGCAGCTTAGCGGGGGGCTCCTACAATGAGCAGTTCTTC.

V usage is TRBV5-1 and J usage is TRBJ1-4; no firm D call. Per germline, CDR1 SGHRS and CDR2 YFSETQ. V lost 5 bases and J lost 7, with 9 bases in between. The CDR3 spans 12 residues. The CDR3 nucleotides are TGCGCCAGCAGAGTGGGTAGTGAAAAACTGTTTTTT. The encoded protein is CASRVGSEKLFF.

V and J are TRBV28 and TRBJ2-7; weak D call: TRBD2 (5 bases). The CDR3 runs 17 residues. V lost 3 bases, J lost 5 bases, and 23 bases lay in between. The germline V gene encodes CDR1 MDHEN and CDR2 SYDVKM. The CDR3 sequence is CASSFRQVYGNPNEQYF. The CDR3 DNA reads TGTGCCAGCAGTTTCCGACAAGTTTACGGGAATCCTAACGAGCAGTACTTC.

This clone was observed a single time. A much larger clone lies a single base off, so this may be a read error. V gene TRBV7-9 combines with J gene TRBJ2-3, with 7 nucleotides matching TRBD1. Trimming took 5 bases from V and 1 from J; bases not matched to a gene: 3. CDR1 and CDR2 (germline): SEHNR, FQNEAQ (reference sequence). This CDR3 region has 14 residues. This chain's CDR3 is CASSPTGGTDTQYF. The CDR3 coding sequence is TGTGCCAGCAGCCCTACAGGGGGCACAGATACGCAGTATTTT.

The chain carries TRBV7-3 and TRBJ2-1, with D possibly matching TRBD1 (6 bases). Between the trimmed V and J ends, which lost 4 bases and 8 bases, there was a span of 9 bases. Germline V gives CDR1 SGHTA, CDR2 FQGTGA. The CDR3 spans 12 residues. The CDR3 DNA reads as TGTGCCAGCAGCTCGACAGGACATGAGCAGTTCTTC. Translation: CASSSTGHEQFF.

In nucleotides, the CDR3 is TGCGCCAGCAGCCAGGACAGGGACGGGACAGATACGCAGTATTTT. As protein: CASSQDRDGTDTQYF. V usage is TRBV4-3 and J usage is TRBJ2-3; 8 bases are shared with TRBD1. The CDR3 totals 15 residues. From germline, CDR1 is LGHNA and CDR2 YSLEER. Germline trimming cut 3 bases from V and 3 bases from J; bases unmatched to any gene: 5.

To note about this clone: The junction does not match germline at one end; this may be a read error. This CDR3 is also generated by other DNA sequences in the sample. V gene TRBV14 combines with J gene TRBJ1-1; possibly TRBD1 for D (5 bases). Looked up from germline, CDR1 is SGHDN and CDR2 is FVKESK. This CDR3 has 16 residues. The CDR3 DNA reads as TGTGCCAGTAGCCAAGGGTGGGGCCTGGCAAACACTGAAGCTTTCTTT. Protein product: CASSQGWGLANTEAFF.

This chain joins TRBV7-6 and TRBJ2-1; 7 nucleotides agree with TRBD2. Losses at the gene ends were 5 bases for V and 4 bases for J; bases not matched to a gene: 8. CDR1 is SGHVS, CDR2 FNYEAQ, per germline. The CDR3 runs to 15 residues. In nucleotides, the CDR3 is TGTGCCAGCAGCAGCGGGACTGGAACTTACAATGAGCAGTTCTTC. This translates into CASSSGTGTYNEQFF.

The V and J genes are TRBV5-1 and TRBJ2-2, with 9 bases fitting TRBD2. Germline-derived CDR1 and CDR2 are SGHRS and YFSETQ. V lost 6 bases to trimming and J lost 6 bases; unmatched junction nucleotides: 3. The CDR3 spans 13 residues. This CDR3 is CASTGTSSGELFF. DNA for the CDR3: TGCGCCAGCACCGGGACTAGCTCCGGGGAGCTGTTTTTT.

The chain is built from TRBV27 and TRBJ2-5; 9 bases line up with TRBD1. CDR1 is MNHEY and CDR2 is SMNVEV in the germline V gene (reference sequence). V trimming: 5 bases; J trimming: 6 bases; junction bases outside the gene matches: 7. The CDR3 contains 14 residues. The DNA of the CDR3 is TGTGCCAGCAGTCCCGGGACAGGGCAGAAGACCCAGTACTTC. Translating it yields CASSPGTGQKTQYF.

The chain carries TRBV19 and TRBJ1-1; D ambiguous. The V end was cut by 3 bases, the J end by 1 base, with 9 bases between. There are 14 residues in the CDR3. The germline V gene has CDR1 LNHDA and CDR2 SQIVND (reference sequence). CDR3 loop: CASSIPTANTEAFF. CDR3 nucleotides: TGTGCCAGTAGTATCCCCACAGCGAACACTGAAGCTTTCTTT.

The chain combines TRBV18 with TRBJ2-3; perhaps TRBD2 as D (5 bases). The CDR3 is 14 amino acids. The V gene's germline CDR1 is KGHSH and CDR2 LQKENI. Trimming pared 3 bases from V and 2 bases from J, leaving 9 bases between. In DNA, the CDR3 is TGTGCCAGCTCACCTAGTGGACTCACAGATACGCAGTATTTT. This sequence encodes CASSPSGLTDTQYF. The full variable domain, its missing parts supplied by reference TRBV18 and TRBJ2-3, is NAGVMQNPRHLVRRRGQEARLRCSPMKGHSHVYWYRQLPEEGLKFMVYLQKENIIDESGMPKERFSAEFPKEGPSILRIQQVVRGDSAAYFCASSPSGLTDTQYFGPGTRLTVL.